This TCR beta chain was recorded in a study of shared clonotypes between healthy human individuals. Positive CCR7 selection of CD45RO-negative cells yielded the naive CD8 cells, and terminally differentiated effector memory CD45RA+ cells were excluded. Sequencing used immunoSEQ multiplex PCR; TCRdb keeps in-frame clones, though not all of them. The table has 2 million or so clones, about 94% seen once; the top ten hold 0.85% to 1.2%. The J segment lost 5 bases and the V segment lost 2 bases, leaving 6 bases of the junction unmatched. The CDR3 spans 16 residues. Germline CDR1 reads SEHNR; CDR2 reads FQNEAQ (reference sequence).

This chain joins TRBV7-9 and TRBJ2-2; the match to TRBD2 covers 9 bases. This TCR derives from a man in his late teens or twenties in good health. The sample was naive CD8+ T cells sorted from blood. The CDR3 loop reads CASSLTSGRGTGELFF. The CDR3 DNA reads as TGTGCCAGCAGCTTAACTAGCGGGCGGGGAACCGGGGAGCTGTTTTTT.